The 15 T cell receptor beta chains below come from one sample, sequenced in a study of Graves' ophthalmopathy and Graves' hyperthyroidism. For repertoire sequencing, the TCR beta CDR3 regions were amplified from RNA transcripts. After a first-round RT-PCR with HTBI primers, a second-round multiplex PCR was run. In TCRdb, the multiplex PCR reads were re-called with MiXCR into one record per CDR3 protein. The sample contains more than 150,000 distinct CDR3 sequences, less than 45% of which appear only once. The sample taken for sequencing was peripheral blood. These receptors all stem from a woman in her 40s with Graves' ophthalmopathy.

This clonotype was found many times. The chain couples TRBV12-3 or TRBV12-4 to TRBJ1-2; TRBD1 matches at 12 bases. The CDR3 is 15 residues long. The V and J ends lost 4 bases and 5 bases, in that order; junction bases with no gene match: 5. CDR3 sequence reads: CASSWDRGLLYGYTF. The CDR3 region has the DNA TGTGCCAGCAGTTGGGACAGGGGGCTTCTTTATGGCTACACCTTC.

In this sample, this clonotype is large. The V gene is TRBV28, the J gene TRBJ1-1; D remains ambiguous. Germline values: CDR1 MDHEN, CDR2 SYDVKM. The V end lost 5 bases, the J end lost 6 bases, and 16 bases lay between the germline ends. The CDR3 totals 14 residues. CDR3 loop: CASSPTSASAEAFF. CDR3 bases: TGTGCCAGCAGTCCTACTTCGGCGTCCGCTGAAGCTTTCTTT.

V and J are TRBV7-2 and TRBJ1-1; TRBD1 is a possible D gene (5 bases). The germline CDR1 and CDR2 sequences are SGHTA and FQGNSA. There are 14 residues in the CDR3. V gave up 4 bases and J gave up 4 bases, with 13 bases separating them. This chain's CDR3 is CASSYQGRGTEAFF. In nucleotides, the CDR3 is TGTGCCAGCAGCTACCAGGGACGGGGCACTGAAGCTTTCTTT. The whole variable domain, remainder taken from reference TRBV7-2 and TRBJ1-1, is GAGVSQSPSNKVTEKGKDVELRCDPISGHTALYWYRQSLGQGLEFLIYFQGNSAPDKSGLPSDRFSAERTGGSVSTLTIQRTQQEDSAVYLCASSYQGRGTEAFFGQGTRLTVV.

This clonotype was picked up many times. The rearrangement joins TRBV28 to TRBJ1-1; D is possibly TRBD1 (5 bases). Per germline, CDR1 MDHEN and CDR2 SYDVKM. This CDR3 has 17 amino acids. Trimming shortened V by 4 bases and J by 1 base, and 19 bases separated the two germline ends. CDR3 region: CASSSTFGGEGNTEAFF. CDR3 DNA sequence: TGTGCCAGCAGTTCCACCTTTGGGGGGGAGGGGAACACTGAAGCTTTCTTT.

There are many counts of this clonotype. For the CDR3, the DNA is TGTGCCAGCAGTTTAATAGGATCGGATCGCGAGCAGTACTTC. As protein: CASSLIGSDREQYF. The rearrangement uses TRBV12-3 or TRBV12-4 and TRBJ2-7, with D hard to call. This CDR3 is built from 14 residues. V lost 2 bases and J lost 6, with 14 bases in between.

This clonotype has at least ten counts. The CDR3 bases are TGTGCCAGCAGTCTCCAGGGGTATTATGGCTACACCTTC. Protein product: CASSLQGYYGYTF. V usage is TRBV6-2 or TRBV6-3 and J usage is TRBJ1-2, with a possible D match to TRBD1 (6 bases). This CDR3 has 13 residues. Germline values: CDR1 MNHEY, CDR2 SVGEGT. Trimming removed 5 bases at V and 5 bases at J, with 12 bases between.

The chain carries TRBV28 and TRBJ2-5, with TRBD2 matching 12 bases. CDR3 length equals 15 residues. V shed 6 bases and J 4 bases; nucleotides not matched to a gene: 6. Per the germline V gene, CDR1 is MDHEN and CDR2 is SYDVKM. CDR3 sequence (DNA): TGTGCCAGCAGCGCTCTAGCGGGAGGGCTAGAGACCCAGTACTTC. As protein: CASSALAGGLETQYF.

The V and J genes are TRBV7-8 and TRBJ1-2, with 9 bases that match TRBD1. Germline loops: CDR1 SGHVS, CDR2 FQNEAQ. The trim removed 5 bases at V and 4 bases at J, leaving 11 bases unmatched. The CDR3 is made up of 16 amino acids. The CDR3 protein is CASSAGTGTSIYGYTF. CDR3 DNA: TGTGCCAGCAGCGCGGGGACAGGGACGAGTATCTATGGCTACACCTTC.

Ten or more counts support this clonotype. V and J are TRBV28 and TRBJ2-3, with D unresolved. Trimming shortened V by 5 bases and J by 0 bases, and 6 bases separated the two germline ends. CDR3 length equals 13 residues. Germline lookup yields CDR1 MDHEN and CDR2 SYDVKM. The CDR3 DNA follows: TGTGCCAGCAGTGATTCTAGCACAGATACGCAGTATTTT. Translated: CASSDSSTDTQYF.

This clonotype appeared many times. The V gene is TRBV12-3 or TRBV12-4, the J gene TRBJ1-1; 8 bases map to TRBD1. Germline trimming cut 7 bases from V and 1 base from J; bases unmatched to any gene: 5. The CDR3 consists of 14 residues. CDR3 protein: CASTVTGENTEAFF. CDR3 DNA sequence: TGTGCCAGCACCGTGACAGGGGAGAACACTGAAGCTTTCTTT.

This chain joins TRBV20-1 and TRBJ2-7; 11 bases map to TRBD2. The CDR3 loop spans 17 amino acids. The trim removed 0 bases at V and 0 bases at J, leaving 7 bases unmatched. Germline values: CDR1 DFQATT, CDR2 SNEGSKA (reference sequence). For the CDR3, the DNA is TGCAGTGCTAGAGATCTTAGACTAGCGGGAAGCTCCTACGAGCAGTACTTC. Protein: CSARDLRLAGSSYEQYF.

This clonotype was observed at least ten times. The rearrangement links TRBV29-1 to TRBJ1-2; 9 nucleotides agree with TRBD1. V shed 3 bases and J 2 bases; nucleotides not matched to a gene: 1. Germline CDR1 and CDR2: SQVTM and ANQGSEA. The CDR3 has 13 residues. Written as DNA, the CDR3 is TGCAGCGTTGAGACAGGGGGGAACTATGGCTACACCTTC. This codes for CSVETGGNYGYTF.

The chain is built from TRBV6-1 and TRBJ1-6, with 11 bases identical to TRBD1. Germline assignment: CDR1 MNHNS and CDR2 SASEGT. The length of the CDR3 is 13 residues. The J segment lost 9 bases and the V segment lost 6 bases, leaving 1 base of the junction unmatched. The CDR3 sequence: CASRGTGGSPLHF. CDR3 DNA: TGTGCCAGCAGGGGGACAGGGGGTTCACCCCTCCACTTT.

This rearrangement joins TRBV6-1 to TRBJ1-1; D ambiguous. CDR3 length: 13 residues. Germline V gene lookup returns CDR1 MNHNS and CDR2 SASEGT. V was pared by 5 bases and J by 6 bases, with 13 bases between. In DNA form, the CDR3 reads TGTGCCAGCAGTCCCCCAATCCGTTCTGAAGCTTTCTTT. The encoded protein is CASSPPIRSEAFF.

This clonotype was counted many times. The V and J genes are TRBV11-2 and TRBJ2-5; 7 positions agree with TRBD1. CDR1 is SGHAT, CDR2 FQNNGV, per germline. V lost 2 bases and J lost 1; bases outside the gene matches: 4. This CDR3 contains 15 residues. The CDR3 region is CASSLRPGGQETQYF. CDR3 nucleotide sequence: TGTGCCAGCAGCTTACGCCCAGGGGGCCAAGAGACCCAGTACTTC.